Each of the 15 T cell receptor beta chains below was sequenced from the same sample in a study of shared clonotypes between healthy human individuals. The naive CD8 subset, CD45RO-negative cells positively selected for CCR7, excluded terminally differentiated effector memory CD45RA+ cells. Data came from immunoSEQ multiplex PCR; TCRdb stores just in-frame clones and leaves some out. Of under 2,000,000 clones in the sample, about 95% were seen once. The specimen sequenced was naive CD8+ T cells sorted from blood. These receptors originate from a man aged 18 to 30 in good health.

With regard to this clone: Other DNA variants within this sample encode the same CDR3. The chain couples TRBV6-5 to TRBJ1-2; unclear D gene. Germline loops: CDR1 MNHEY, CDR2 SVGAGI. V was trimmed by 0 bases and J by 0 bases, leaving 5 bases between them. This CDR3 spans 14 amino acids. In nucleotides, the CDR3 is TGTGCCAGCAGTTACTCTGGAGCTAACTATGGCTACACCTTC. Translating it yields CASSYSGANYGYTF.

With regard to this clone: Other DNA sequences in this specimen translate into the identical CDR3. CDR3 in DNA: TGCAGCGTTGAGGGGGACCGAGATTACGAGCAGTACTTC. Its translation is CSVEGDRDYEQYF. The chain uses TRBV29-1 and TRBJ2-7, with D perhaps matching TRBD1 or TRBD2 (5 bases each). Germline CDR1 and CDR2: SQVTM and ANQGSEA. CDR3 length: 13 amino acids. With 3 bases removed from V and 4 bases from J, the gap between germline ends came to 13 bases.

This clone occurred once. The rearrangement links TRBV5-1 to TRBJ1-4; maybe TRBD1 (6 bases). Germline V CDR1 and CDR2: SGHRS, YFSETQ. The CDR3 sequence is 16 residues long. Trimming removed 5 bases at V and 4 bases at J, with 18 bases between. In nucleotides, the CDR3 is TGCGCCAGCAGTTTCTTGGTGGGGGCAGATAATGAAAAACTGTTTTTT. Translating it yields CASSFLVGADNEKLFF.

The chain combines TRBV11-2 with TRBJ2-7, with TRBD1 identical over 8 bases. Trimming cost V 5 bases and J 6 bases; bases outside gene matches: 15. This CDR3 has 16 residues. Per the germline V gene, CDR1 is SGHAT and CDR2 is FQNNGV. The CDR3 nucleotides are TGTGCCAGCAGCGAAGGTCCGGGGACAGGCGCCCCCGAGCAGTACTTC. It codes for CASSEGPGTGAPEQYF.

The chain links TRBV2 to TRBJ2-7, with 9 positions matching TRBD1. The trim removed 10 bases at V and 6 bases at J, leaving 13 bases unmatched. This CDR3 is built from 14 residues. Germline V gene sequence: CDR1 SNHLY, CDR2 FYNNEI. CDR3 nucleotides: TGTGCCACACTCGAGACAGGGGGAGGTGGCGAGCAGTACTTC. This codes for CATLETGGGGEQYF.

The rearrangement links TRBV9 to TRBJ1-4, with D possibly matching TRBD1 (5 bases). The CDR3 is made up of 15 amino acids. CDR1 and CDR2 from the germline V gene are SGDLS and YYNGEE. Trimming stripped 3 bases from V and 8 bases from J, with 17 bases between. The CDR3 bases are TGTGCCAGCAGCGGGAGCTCAGGGCATGGCGAAAAACTGTTTTTT. Its translation: CASSGSSGHGEKLFF.

The V gene is TRBV5-1, the J gene TRBJ2-5; D uncertain. Germline CDR1 and CDR2: SGHRS and YFSETQ. V was pared by 3 bases and J by 1 base, with 16 bases between. This CDR3 has 16 amino acids. The CDR3 DNA follows: TGCGCCAGCAGCTGGATTCACTCTGGGCCCCAAGAGACCCAGTACTTC. This encodes CASSWIHSGPQETQYF.

CDR3 in amino acids: CASSPPGGWAGYGYTF. As DNA, the CDR3 is TGTGCCAGCAGCCCCCCCGGGGGGTGGGCCGGCTATGGCTACACCTTC. V and J are TRBV2 and TRBJ1-2, with a possible D match to TRBD1 (5 bases). Germline V gene lookup returns CDR1 SNHLY and CDR2 FYNNEI. The CDR3 has 16 residues. Trimming removed 6 bases at V and 4 bases at J, with 21 bases between.

The chain links TRBV7-9 to TRBJ2-5; perhaps TRBD1 as D (6 bases). With 5 bases removed from V and 2 bases from J, the gap between germline ends came to 12 bases. The germline V gene encodes CDR1 SEHNR and CDR2 FQNEAQ (reference sequence). The CDR3 has 14 amino acids. For the CDR3, the DNA is TGTGCCAGCAGCCGAACCAGGGGTCAAGAGACCCAGTACTTC. Its protein is CASSRTRGQETQYF.

The chain has TRBV7-9 and TRBJ1-1, with 9 bases that match TRBD1. The ends lost 5 bases at V and 5 bases at J; junction bases unmatched: 12. The germline CDR1 and CDR2 sequences are SEHNR and FQNEAQ (reference sequence). The CDR3 loop spans 16 amino acids. The DNA for the CDR3 is TGTGCCAGCAGCATCTTCCCGGGACAGGGTGGTACTGAAGCTTTCTTT. This encodes CASSIFPGQGGTEAFF. The variable domain in full, with the rest retrieved from reference TRBV7-9 and TRBJ1-1, is DTGVSQNPRHKITKRGQNVTFRCDPISEHNRLYWYRQTLGQGPEFLTYFQNEAQLEKSRLLSDRFSAERPKGSFSTLEIQRTEQGDSAMYLCASSIFPGQGGTEAFFGQGTRLTVV.

This clone was recorded only once. The chain employs TRBV7-6 and TRBJ2-2; the D call may be TRBD1 or TRBD2 (5 bases each). This CDR3 is 17 amino acids long. With 1 base removed from V and 0 bases from J, the gap between germline ends came to 12 bases. The germline CDR1 and CDR2 sequences are SGHVS and FNYEAQ. CDR3 bases: TGTGCCAGCAGCTTAGACGTTGGGGGATCGAACACCGGGGAGCTGTTTTTT. Its translation: CASSLDVGGSNTGELFF.

The genes are TRBV4-3 and TRBJ1-1; no firm D call. Germline V gene lookup returns CDR1 LGHNA and CDR2 YSLEER. V was cut by 0 bases and J by 3 bases, with 8 bases left in between. This CDR3 is built from 14 residues. CDR3 DNA sequence: TGCGCCAGCAGCCAAGAGTTTCTGGACACTGAAGCTTTCTTT. It codes for CASSQEFLDTEAFF.

The chain employs TRBV13 and TRBJ1-1; unclear D gene. Trimming cost V 5 bases and J 3 bases, with 10 bases left between them. CDR3 length: 13 residues. Germline V CDR1 and CDR2: PRHDT, FYEKMQ (reference sequence). The CDR3 loop is CASSPAGYTEAFF. CDR3 sequence (DNA): TGTGCCAGCAGCCCAGCGGGGTACACTGAAGCTTTCTTT.

The chain combines TRBV29-1 with TRBJ2-3; 8 nucleotides match TRBD2. Per the germline V gene, CDR1 is SQVTM and CDR2 is ANQGSEA. This CDR3 is 16 amino acids long. Losses at the gene ends were 3 bases for V and 0 bases for J; bases not matched to a gene: 8. The CDR3 coding sequence is TGCAGCGTTGAGACCCTAGCGGGCCCTAGCACAGATACGCAGTATTTT. It translates to CSVETLAGPSTDTQYF.

The chain combines TRBV7-9 with TRBJ2-7, with D perhaps TRBD2 (6 bases). The CDR3 spans 13 residues. V gave up 6 bases and J gave up 5 bases, with 14 bases separating them. The germline CDR1 and CDR2 sequences are SEHNR and FQNEAQ (reference sequence). The CDR3, as DNA: TGTGCCAGCAGTCTGGAGGGGCGACACGAGCAGTACTTC. Translated: CASSLEGRHEQYF.